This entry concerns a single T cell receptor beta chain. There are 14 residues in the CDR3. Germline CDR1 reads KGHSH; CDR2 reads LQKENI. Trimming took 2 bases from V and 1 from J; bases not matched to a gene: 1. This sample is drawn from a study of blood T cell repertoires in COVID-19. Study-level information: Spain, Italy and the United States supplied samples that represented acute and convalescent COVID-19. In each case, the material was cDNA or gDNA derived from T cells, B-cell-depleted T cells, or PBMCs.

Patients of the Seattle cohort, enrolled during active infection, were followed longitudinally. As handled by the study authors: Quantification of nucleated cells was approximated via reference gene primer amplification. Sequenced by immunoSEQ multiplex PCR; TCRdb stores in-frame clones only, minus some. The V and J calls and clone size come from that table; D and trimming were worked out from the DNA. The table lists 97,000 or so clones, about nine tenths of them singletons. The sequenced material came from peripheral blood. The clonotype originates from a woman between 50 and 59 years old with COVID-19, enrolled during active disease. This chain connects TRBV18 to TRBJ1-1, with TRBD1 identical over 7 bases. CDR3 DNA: TGTGCCAGCTCACCAGAGGGGGCGAACACTGAAGCTTTCTTT. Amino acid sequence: CASSPEGANTEAFF.